These T cell receptor beta chains were read from a single sample in a study of T cell responses to AZD1222 COVID-19 vaccine. Sequenced by immunoSEQ multiplex PCR; TCRdb stores in-frame clones only, minus some. The data hold 90,000 to 150,000 clones, with approximately 90% observed a single time. Material: peripheral blood, obtained 28 days after the second AZD1222 dose. The receptors stem from an adult who received the AZD1222 COVID-19 vaccine. Each CDR3 is given with its conserved first and last residue. The D gene is left open where the match is weak. Rows may omit the clone size; those that give it use once, few, many or a size class.

>once|TRBD1|TRBJ2-2|TRBV5-1
CASSSLTGGTGELFF
TGCGCCAGCAGCTCCCTGACAGGGGGAACCGGGGAGCTGTTTTTT
>many|.|TRBJ1-2|TRBV11-2
CASSLGFYGYTF
TGTGCCAGCAGCTTGGGATTCTATGGCTACACCTTC
>once|.|TRBJ1-1|TRBV7-2
CASSLVGGDEAFF
TGTGCCAGCAGCTTGGTAGGGGGGGACGAAGCTTTCTTT
>.|.|TRBJ2-7|TRBV4-1
CASSHRLGTEEEQYF
TGCGCCAGCAGCCATCGTCTCGGGACGGAGGAGGAGCAGTACTTC
>.|.|TRBJ1-2|TRBV7-9
CAVWGYGYTF
TGTGCCGTTTGGGGATATGGCTACACCTTC
>.|.|TRBJ1-1|TRBV25-1
CASRSRGGNTEAFF
TGTGCCAGCAGGAGTCGGGGGGGGAACACTGAAGCTTTCTTT
>.|.|TRBJ1-6|TRBV7-8
CASSLGASNNSPLHF
TGTGCCAGCAGCTTAGGGGCCAGTAATAATTCACCCCTCCACTTT
>.|TRBD1|TRBJ1-1|TRBV4-3
CASSQQTGDEEAFF
TGCGCCAGCAGCCAACAGACAGGGGACGAAGAAGCTTTCTTT
>.|TRBD1|TRBJ1-1|TRBV28
CASRKGTGVRGTEAFF
TGTGCCAGCCGGAAGGGGACAGGGGTTCGTGGGACTGAAGCTTTCTTT
>.|TRBD1|TRBJ1-5|TRBV6-5
CASRQSSGGSQPQHF
TGTGCCAGCAGGCAAAGTTCAGGGGGCAGTCAGCCCCAGCATTTT
>.|.|TRBJ1-2|TRBV30
CAWSKGFDYGYTF
TGTGCCTGGAGTAAGGGATTTGACTATGGCTACACCTTC
>.|.|TRBJ1-5|TRBV29-1
CSVEAPAPTALLSQPQHF
TGCAGCGTTGAAGCCCCGGCCCCAACGGCACTACTTAGTCAGCCCCAGCATTTT
>.|TRBD1|TRBJ1-2|TRBV29-1
CSAKGTGVHGYTF
TGCAGCGCCAAGGGGACAGGGGTGCACGGCTACACCTTC
>.|.|TRBJ1-5|TRBV2
CASSVDGGSNQPQHF
TGTGCCAGCAGTGTAGACGGCGGGAGCAATCAGCCCCAGCATTTT
>.|TRBD1|TRBJ1-3|TRBV19
CASRNTGTGAGNTIYF
TGTGCCAGTAGGAACACAGGGACAGGGGCTGGAAACACCATATATTTT
>.|.|TRBJ1-1|TRBV7-9
CASSGGPLNTEAFF
TGTGCCAGCAGTGGGGGTCCGTTGAACACTGAAGCTTTCTTT
>few|TRBD1|TRBJ2-7|TRBV7-2
CASSWDRGLAESNYEQYF
TGTGCCAGCAGCTGGGACAGGGGGTTAGCGGAATCAAACTACGAGCAGTACTTC
>.|.|TRBJ1-1|TRBV11-3
CASSLAGKNTEAFF
TGTGCCAGCAGCTTAGCCGGCAAGAACACTGAAGCTTTCTTT
>.|.|TRBJ1-1|TRBV5-1
CASSLAAGNTEAFF
TGCGCCAGCAGCCTTGCCGCTGGGAACACTGAAGCTTTCTTT
>.|TRBD1|TRBJ1-1|TRBV19
CASRSGQGNTEAFF
TGTGCCAGTAGATCTGGACAGGGGAACACTGAAGCTTTCTTT
>.|.|TRBJ1-1|TRBV6-6
CASRDYTEAFF
TGTGCCAGCCGGGATTACACTGAAGCTTTCTTT
>.|TRBD1|TRBJ1-2|TRBV19
CASSLTGDNYGYTF
TGTGCCAGTAGTCTGACAGGGGATAACTATGGCTACACCTTC
>.|.|TRBJ1-4|TRBV5-1
CASSSGHETTNEKLFF
TGCGCCAGCAGCTCCGGACACGAAACAACTAATGAAAAACTGTTTTTT
>.|TRBD2|TRBJ2-3|TRBV6-6
CASSYSPRGEGYTQYF
TGTGCCAGCAGTTACTCCCCTCGCGGGGAGGGTTATACGCAGTATTTT
>.|.|TRBJ2-2|TRBV7-7
CASSLGQTSNTGELFF
TGTGCTAGCAGCTTAGGACAGACATCGAACACCGGGGAGCTGTTTTTT
>.|TRBD1|TRBJ2-5|TRBV7-3
CASSLTPGQGETQYF
TGTGCCAGCAGCTTAACGCCCGGACAGGGGGAGACCCAGTACTTC
>.|.|TRBJ1-5|TRBV4-1
CASSQVGARGRGQPQHF
TGCGCCAGCAGCCAAGTAGGGGCCAGGGGAAGAGGACAGCCCCAGCATTTT
>once|TRBD2|TRBJ2-7|TRBV5-1
CASSQHAGVNEQYF
TGCGCCAGCAGCCAGCACGCGGGGGTAAACGAGCAGTACTTC
>.|.|TRBJ2-2|TRBV19
CASSIIVTGELFF
TGTGCCAGTAGTATTATTGTGACCGGGGAGCTGTTTTTT
>.|.|TRBJ2-3|TRBV4-3
CASSQDPTEVGSSTDTQYF
TGCGCCAGCAGCCAAGATCCCACGGAAGTCGGGTCTAGCACAGATACGCAGTATTTT
>once|TRBD2|TRBJ2-3|TRBV28
CASSLLAGKDTQYF
TGTGCCAGCAGTTTATTAGCGGGGAAAGATACGCAGTATTTT
>.|.|TRBJ2-1|TRBV20-1
CSAGGYNEQFF
TGCAGTGCGGGGGGTTACAATGAGCAGTTCTTC
>.|.|TRBJ2-3|TRBV11-1
CASSFLDTQYF
TGTGCCAGCAGCTTTTTGGATACGCAGTATTTT
>.|.|TRBJ1-3|TRBV10-3
CAISPDSSGNTIYF
TGTGCCATCAGCCCCGACAGCTCTGGAAACACCATATATTTT
>.|.|TRBJ1-5|TRBV5-4
CAAGGPGNQPQHF
TGTGCCGCGGGAGGGCCCGGCAATCAGCCCCAGCATTTT
>.|.|TRBJ2-1|TRBV11-2
CASTGSSYNEQFF
TGTGCCAGCACGGGCTCTTCCTACAATGAGCAGTTCTTC
>.|TRBD1|TRBJ1-6|TRBV7-9
CASSKREGAWSPLHF
TGTGCCAGCAGCAAAAGGGAGGGGGCTTGGTCACCCCTCCACTTT
>.|.|TRBJ1-2|TRBV30
CAWSEGQQNPFLANYGYTF
TGTGCCTGGAGTGAGGGACAACAGAACCCCTTTTTAGCTAACTATGGCTACACCTTC
>.|.|TRBJ1-5|TRBV10-1
CASRDRNQPQHF
TGCGCCAGCAGGGACAGAAATCAGCCCCAGCATTTT
>many|.|TRBJ1-3|TRBV10-1
CASSEGQNQRGLGAGNTIYF
TGCGCCAGCAGTGAAGGACAGAACCAGAGGGGTTTAGGTGCTGGAAACACCATATATTTT
>.|.|TRBJ2-5|TRBV7-2
CASSLGGHLQAQYF
TGTGCCAGCAGCTTAGGGGGCCATTTGCAGGCCCAGTACTTC
>.|.|TRBJ2-1|TRBV5-1
CASSSGFLSYNEQFF
TGCGCCAGCAGCTCCGGGTTTCTCTCCTACAATGAGCAGTTCTTC
>.|.|TRBJ1-2|TRBV4-1
CASSLFIRDRTKFNYGYTF
TGCGCCAGCAGCCTATTTATAAGGGACCGTACGAAATTCAACTATGGCTACACCTTC
>.|.|TRBJ1-1|TRBV4-2
CASSQTGTTMNTEAFF
TGTGCCAGCAGCCAAACCGGGACAACTATGAACACTGAAGCTTTCTTT
>.|.|TRBJ1-3|TRBV30
CAWSVNSGNTIYF
TGTGCCTGGAGTGTCAACTCTGGAAACACCATATATTTT
>.|.|TRBJ1-2|TRBV6-2/TRBV6-3
CASSYSTGPGYTF
TGTGCCAGCAGTTACTCAACTGGGCCAGGCTACACCTTC
>.|.|TRBJ1-2|TRBV25-1
CASSESGRVDYGYTF
TGTGCCAGCAGTGAATCAGGCAGGGTTGACTATGGCTACACCTTC
>.|.|TRBJ2-7|TRBV24-1
CATSDSGTTTYEQYF
TGTGCCACCAGTGACTCCGGGACAACGACCTACGAGCAGTACTTC
>.|TRBD1|TRBJ1-3|TRBV18
CASSGDRPSGNTIYF
TGTGCCAGCTCTGGGGACAGACCCTCTGGAAACACCATATATTTT
>.|.|TRBJ2-2|TRBV28
CASSLWGRGRMNTGELFF
TGTGCCAGCAGTTTATGGGGCCGGGGCAGGATGAACACCGGGGAGCTGTTTTTT